This T cell receptor (beta chain) emerged from a study of cytomegalovirus exposure and HLA in healthy donors. Whole-study results and caveats: Confirmation in vitro established that a few CMV-associated chains were specific for CMV antigens. CMV serostatus was the only recorded immune exposure for donors. The authors reported that TCR beta sequences could predict HLA-A and HLA-B alleles. These predictions were accurate for most subjects in the first cohort.

Both 60 Vbeta primers and 13 Jbeta primers went into the PCR. TCRdb's table, derived via immunoSEQ multiplex PCR, lists solely in-frame clones and lacks some. The sample has around 100,000 clones, 76% seen once. This clone has just one count. Its antigen is undetermined. CDR1 and CDR2 (germline): MNHEY, SMNVEV (reference sequence). This CDR3 contains 13 residues. V trimming: 6 bases; J trimming: 2 bases; junction bases outside the gene matches: 3. Sequenced: PBMCs. The chain couples TRBV27 to TRBJ2-5; 7 nucleotides align to TRBD1. The TCR was taken from a woman aged 60 to 75 in good health and CMV-seropositive. Here the CDR3 DNA reads TGTGCCAGCAGGTTGGACAGGCAAGAGACCCAGTACTTC. This encodes CASRLDRQETQYF.